This TCR beta chain was recovered during a study of blood T cell repertoires in COVID-19. Study-level background: The origin of the acute and convalescent COVID-19 samples was the United States, Italy and Spain. T cells, B-cell-depleted T cells, or PBMCs supplied cDNA or gDNA.

The ends lost 2 bases at V and 9 bases at J; junction bases unmatched: 14. CDR3 length: 16 residues. Germline V gene lookup returns CDR1 SGDLS and CDR2 YYNGEE. Study processing details: Researchers report that nucleated cell counts were estimated from reference gene primer amplification. Assay used: immunoSEQ multiplex PCR; TCRdb lists only in-frame clones, some missing. The V and J calls and clone size were taken over from that table, and D and trimming were inferred from the DNA. The table has approximately 280,000 clones, approximately 85% seen once. The sequencing input was peripheral blood. The chain uses TRBV9 and TRBJ1-5; 7 bases line up with TRBD1. The sequence derives from a woman aged 70 to 79 with acute or convalescent COVID-19. The CDR3 nucleotides are TGTGCCAGCAGCGTGGGGGACAGCCGGGGATTAGCGCCCCAGCATTTT. Amino acid sequence: CASSVGDSRGLAPQHF.